The sequence of this T cell receptor (beta chain) was determined in a study of blood T cell repertoires in COVID-19. Overall study: The origin of the acute and convalescent COVID-19 samples was the United States, Italy and Spain. Sources were T cells, B-cell-depleted T cells, or PBMCs; the material itself was cDNA or gDNA.

Per the original methods: Reference gene primer amplification in the assay estimated nucleated cell counts. Some clones are missing from TCRdb's copy, which holds only in-frame ones; the method was immunoSEQ multiplex PCR. V and J calls and clone size are given by that table; D and trimming were obtained from the DNA. The sample holds tens of thousands of clones, approximately 88% seen once. V lost 5 bases and J lost 3, with 9 bases in between. Germline loops: CDR1 SEHNR, CDR2 FQNEAQ (reference sequence). The CDR3 is 13 amino acids. This clone has more than one count but fewer than ten. The gene calls are TRBV7-9 and TRBJ2-3; D is unresolved. The sample taken for sequencing was peripheral blood. The TCR was taken from a man in his fifties or sixties with active COVID-19. The CDR3 sequence: CASSRQRTDTQYF. The CDR3 DNA sequence: TGTGCCAGCAGCCGGCAGCGAACAGATACGCAGTATTTT.